Reported below is one T cell receptor (beta chain). This clonotype was recorded a few times. Its antigen is still unknown. Base qualities are not provided; no much larger clone lies one nucleotide away. The germline V gene sets CDR1 to MNHNS and CDR2 to SASEGT. The germline ends are 9 bases apart after V is trimmed by 7 bases and J by 1 base. From cysteine to phenylalanine, the CDR3 is 13 amino acids long. Left in the record is the CDR3 DNA by itself, 39 bases read in frame from the first base. Library method: 5' RACE. TCRdb names NextSeq 500 as the instrument used. In the TCR library protocol, unique molecular identifiers were attached to individual cDNA molecules to correct for PCR bias and sequencing error. TCR alpha and beta chains were both sequenced, and the abundances of alpha and beta sequences in each sample were closely correlated with each other. In the original analysis: V gene, J gene and CDR3 annotation of TCR sequences was performed with Decombinator V4. TCRs were defined as expanded if a significant change between any two time points was detected under a Poisson model with p below 0.0001. Abundances of TCRs were expressed as counts per million after normalisation to the total number of TCRs sequenced in each sample. MAIT TCRs were defined by TRAV1-2 paired with TRAJ12, TRAJ20 or TRAJ33, and iNKT TCRs by TRAV10 paired with TRAJ18. VDJdb, accessed 1 November 2021, was searched for CMV, EBV and SARS-CoV-2 annotated TCRs, with TCRs annotated for multiple antigens excluded. TCRdb's own reprocessing of the public reads used fastp at Q25 and MiXCR and kept productive beta chains. Every entry covers one CDR3 protein and lists the most common genes and DNA from its rows. The V and J calls follow TCRdb's processing rather than the paper's. The sample contains 50,000 to 70,000 distinct CDR3 sequences, over 4.5% of them found a single time. The ten largest make up around 3.5% of the sample.

The source of the sample is a study of early T cells in non-severe SARS-CoV-2 infection (dated by TCRdb to the early 2020s). With regard to the full study: TCR sequencing used bulk RNA from unsorted whole blood, so alpha and beta chains could not be paired.

This was a case-control study nested in a cohort of healthcare workers in London, UK, who had nasopharyngeal swab PCR tests and blood samples taken every week. Healthcare workers were enrolled in the week of the UK lockdown, from 23 to 31 March 2020, and were followed every week for up to about 15 weeks. What the research found in general, with its limitations: VDJdb matching was skewed toward anti-spike CD8 responses, so virus-specific expansions were likely underestimated and private and CD4 specificities were missed.

The rearranged chain carries TRBV6-1 and TRBJ2-3, with the D gene call left open. Specimen: whole blood, collected at baseline. The receptor's source is an adult who was a healthcare worker with PCR-confirmed SARS-CoV-2 infection or an uninfected control (not recorded which). The CDR3 loop reads CASMGTRTDTQYF. The bases read TGTGCCAGCATGGGCACTCGCACAGATACGCAGTATTTT.